A single sample is the source of the 18 T cell receptor beta chains below, sequenced in a study of tumor-infiltrating lymphocytes in primary liver carcinoma. Synthesis of TCR beta cDNA was carried out from about 0.55 ug total RNA with a constant-region primer. Investigators got TCR beta libraries out of three nested multiplex PCR rounds, done with slightly modified ARM-PCR. The first two PCR rounds, around 10 cycles each, used TRBV1-TRBV30 forward primers and a C-beta reverse primer. TCRdb redid the calling of the multiplex PCR reads with MiXCR, one entry per CDR3 protein. The data hold approximately 110,000 distinct CDR3 sequences, with 60% to 75% observed a single time. Bulk tissue was left unsorted, and RNA and DNA were co-extracted from around 18-30 mg of it. Sequencing was performed on liver tumor tissue from sampling region 3. The subset here: tumor region T3, left-lateral pole. The receptors derive from a woman between 55 and 75 years old with primary liver carcinoma and hepatitis B virus infection.

The chain is built from TRBV18 and TRBJ2-5; maybe TRBD2 (6 bases). V was trimmed by 2 bases and J by 2 bases, leaving 12 bases between them. Per the germline V gene, CDR1 is KGHSH and CDR2 is LQKENI. The CDR3 has 15 residues. The chain's CDR3 is CASSPYGGDQETQYF. For the CDR3, the DNA is TGTGCCAGCTCACCATACGGCGGGGATCAAGAGACCCAGTACTTC. The entire variable domain, with the rest obtained from reference TRBV18 and TRBJ2-5, is as follows: NAGVMQNPRHLVRRRGQEARLRCSPMKGHSHVYWYRQLPEEGLKFMVYLQKENIIDESGMPKERFSAEFPKEGPSILRIQQVVRGDSAAYFCASSPYGGDQETQYFGPGTRLLVL.

The V and J genes are TRBV7-3 and TRBJ2-2, with 10 bases matching TRBD2. Germline assignment: CDR1 SGHTA and CDR2 FQGTGA. The CDR3 length is 16 residues. V was pared by 4 bases and J by 1 base, with 3 bases of the junction left unmatched. The chain's CDR3 is CASSSSSGRNTGELFF. CDR3 nucleotide sequence: TGTGCCAGCAGCTCCTCTAGCGGGAGGAACACCGGGGAGCTGTTTTTT.

This clonotype was recorded many times. The chain links TRBV5-6 to TRBJ1-4, with D possibly matching TRBD1 (6 bases). With 4 bases removed from V and 5 bases from J, the gap between germline ends came to 12 bases. CDR3 size: 14 residues. CDR1 and CDR2 (germline): SGHDT, YYEEEE. CDR3 residues: CASSPGQRNEKLFF. The CDR3 nucleotides are TGTGCCAGCAGCCCCGGACAGAGGAATGAAAAACTGTTTTTT.

The V gene is TRBV24-1, the J gene TRBJ2-1; D may correspond to TRBD1 or TRBD2 (5 bases each). CDR3 length: 17 amino acids. The germline V and J ends were trimmed by 8 bases and 12 bases, with 31 bases remaining between them. Per the germline V gene, CDR1 is KGHDR and CDR2 is SFDVKD. CDR3 sequence: CATNVRYRDLFISGQFF. The CDR3 DNA sequence: TGTGCCACCAATGTACGATACCGGGACCTCTTTATATCTGGGCAGTTCTTC.

The rearrangement joins TRBV1 to TRBJ2-5; the table's D call, TRBD2, has no DNA check behind it. TRBV1 is shown as a pseudogene. This CDR3 comprises 16 residues. The CDR3 here is CTSGQGWASHGETQYF. The CDR3 DNA is TGCACCAGCGGCCAAGGGTGGGCTAGCCATGGAGAGACTCAGTACTTC.

As to this clonotype: A read error may account for a junction end that differs from germline. The genes are TRBV29-1 and TRBJ2-5; D uncertain. The CDR3 runs 15 residues. Germline CDR1 reads SQVTM; CDR2 reads ANQGSEA. DNA for the CDR3: TGCAACGTTGAAGGTGTAGGAATTGGTCAAGAGACACAGTACTTC. Protein product: CNVEGVGIGQETQYF.

As to this clonotype: One base away lies a much larger clone, so this may be a sequencing read error. CDR3 protein: CASSFLYEQSF. CDR3 nucleotide sequence: TGTGCCAGCAGCTTTCTCTACGAGCAGTCCTTC. The V gene is TRBV5-6, the J gene TRBJ2-7; D ambiguous. Germline V CDR1 and CDR2: SGHDT, YYEEEE. This CDR3 spans 11 amino acids.

The gene calls are TRBV11-3 and TRBJ1-3, with D maybe TRBD1 (6 bases). The CDR3 has 15 residues. V was cut by 2 bases and J by 2 bases, with 10 bases left in between. Germline CDR1 SGHNT, CDR2 YENEEA. The CDR3 DNA reads as TGTGCCAGCAGCTTACAGGGGCAACCTGGAAACACCATATATTTT. The encoded protein is CASSLQGQPGNTIYF.

This clonotype was observed many times. The chain uses TRBV12-3 or TRBV12-4 and TRBJ1-1; possible D gene TRBD1, 6 bases. Trimming pared 7 bases from V and 7 bases from J, leaving 25 bases between. The CDR3 covers 16 residues. This CDR3 is CASISYTGHLTGEAFF. The CDR3 DNA sequence: TGTGCCAGCATCTCATATACGGGACACCTAACAGGTGAAGCTTTCTTT.

Of note for this clonotype: This likely comes from a read error, as the CDR3 has no conserved phenylalanine or tryptophan at its end. J is TRBJ2-7 and V is TRBV11-3, with D possibly TRBD1 on 5 matching bases. The V end was cut by 5 bases, the J end by 3 bases, with 17 bases between. CDR1 and CDR2 (germline): SGHNT, YENEEA. The CDR3 runs to 15 residues. In DNA form, the CDR3 reads TGTGCCAGCAGCACACACAGGCATGGGAACTACGAGCAGTACCTC. Its protein product is CASSTHRHGNYEQYL.

Points on this clonotype: With a much larger clone just one base away, this may be a read error. V gene TRBV20-1 combines with J gene TRBJ1-2, with D tentatively TRBD1 (5 bases). The CDR3 consists of 14 residues. Looked up from germline, CDR1 is DFQATT and CDR2 is SNEGSKA (reference sequence). The chain's CDR3 is CSANPGTSNHGYTF. CDR3 nucleotide sequence: TGCAGTGCTAACCCCGGGACTTCTAACCATGGCTACACCTTC.

Turning to this clonotype: This could be a read error, since a much larger clone is one nucleotide away. The V call is TRBV7-9, the J call TRBJ2-7; D is unresolved. The CDR3 consists of 12 residues. Germline V lookup: CDR1 SEHNR, CDR2 FQNEAQ (reference sequence). Between the trimmed V and J ends, which lost 9 bases and 5 bases, there was a span of 14 bases. Here the CDR3 DNA reads TGTGCCAGAAGGGCCTACGGCGACGAGCAGTACTTC. Amino acids: CARRAYGDEQYF.

This clonotype was counted at least ten times. V usage is TRBV12-3 or TRBV12-4 and J usage is TRBJ2-7; a weak D match, TRBD2 (7 bases). V lost 6 bases and J lost 4, with 19 bases in between. The CDR3 runs to 15 residues. CDR3 DNA sequence: TGTGCCAGCAGGAAAACCCGGGGGGCCCAATACGAGCAGTACTTC. Amino acids: CASRKTRGAQYEQYF.

Remarks on this clonotype: Here the CDR3 omits its conserved ending phenylalanine or tryptophan, so a read error is the likely source. The limits of the CDR3 on the DNA are not certain, so only TCRdb's listed CDR3 is given. The genes are TRBV29-1 and TRBJ2-1; the listed D gene, TRBD2, was not tested against the DNA. The CDR3 is 14 amino acids long, termini counted. Germline CDR1 and CDR2: SQVTM and ANQGSEA. The CDR3 spells CSVQRDHSYNEQFL.

This clonotype was observed many times. The rearrangement joins TRBV29-1 to TRBJ2-7; 11 nucleotides line up with TRBD2. The CDR3 is made up of 12 amino acids. From germline, CDR1 is SQVTM and CDR2 ANQGSEA. V shed 5 bases, J shed 6 bases, and the junction held 3 bases outside the gene matches. CDR3 in amino acids: CSVRLAGSEQYF. CDR3 DNA: TGCAGCGTTAGACTAGCGGGATCCGAGCAGTACTTC.

In the case of this clonotype: The final CDR3 position lacks the conserved phenylalanine or tryptophan, pointing to a likely read error. This chain joins TRBV5-1 and TRBJ2-3; D ambiguous. Trimming pared 3 bases from V and 4 bases from J, leaving 12 bases between. Germline V gives CDR1 SGHRS, CDR2 YFSETQ. This CDR3 region has 14 residues. The CDR3 protein is CASSSRPGADTQYS. Here the CDR3 DNA reads TGCGCCAGCAGCTCCCGTCCGGGCGCAGATACGCAGTATTCT.

Details on this clonotype: Since the CDR3 does not end with the conserved phenylalanine or tryptophan, this likely comes from a read error. This rearrangement joins TRBV29-1 to TRBJ1-1, with a weak D call TRBD1 (5 bases). The CDR3 is 13 residues long. Trimming pared 4 bases from V and 2 bases from J, leaving 11 bases between. Germline V lookup: CDR1 SQVTM, CDR2 ANQGSEA. The CDR3 here is CSVGQTANTEAFL. The CDR3 DNA sequence: TGCAGCGTTGGACAGACAGCTAACACTGAAGCTTTCCTT.

Many counts were recorded for this clonotype. The V gene is TRBV6-5, the J gene TRBJ2-1, with D perhaps given as TRBD1 or TRBD2 (6 bases each). The V end was cut by 6 bases, the J end by 6 bases, with 18 bases between. CDR3 size: 15 residues. Germline V gene sequence: CDR1 MNHEY, CDR2 SVGAGI. CDR3 nucleotides: TGTGCCAGCAGCGGAGGGGGGCCCCGGACCAATGAGCAGTTCTTC. It specifies CASSGGGPRTNEQFF.